The T cell receptor beta chain under discussion was sequenced for a study of cytomegalovirus exposure and HLA in healthy donors (dated by TCRdb to the late 2010s). Study-wide context: A later analysis indicated that the 95 to 150 validation repertoires were generated on the platform also employed for the 700 or so repertoires of the first cohort. The study aimed to test whether cataloging public T cell receptors could reveal signatures of past pathogen exposure. Besides the first cohort of roughly 640 subjects, a separate validation cohort made up of roughly 120 different subjects was used. To predict cytomegalovirus infection status, the study brought together high-throughput TCR immunosequencing, statistical association of individual TCRs with disease status, and machine learning. What the work shows at the level of the full study, not this receptor alone: Most TCR sequences were seen in very few donors, while some public TCRs were found in many individuals. The validation cohort had no HLA typing available for a later analysis, so co-occurrence within that cohort was assessed over all 120 or so repertoires. In the study, around 160 TCR beta chains were listed as associated with cytomegalovirus. Cytomegalovirus status was reported to be diagnosed by the classifier with high specificity and sensitivity in both the original and validation cohorts. A later analysis found that TCRs clustered in the first cohort also tended to co-occur in the 130 or so validation repertoires, with approximately 95% of cluster scores above 0. A few of the identified cytomegalovirus-associated TCR beta chains were confirmed in vitro to be specific for cytomegalovirus antigens. According to the authors, the approach could potentially be generalized to other disease states and immunological phenotypes.

Libraries came from the immunoSEQ multiplex PCR assay. Turning to the authors' computational methods: A statistical classification framework was built to diagnose cytomegalovirus status from the catalog of TCR beta chain sequences. TCRdb carries this immuneACCESS record with in-frame sequences only. Its versions omit some clonotypes, under half of them owing to an unresolved V gene in the studies checked, with the rest unexplained. V and J calls and clone size follow that table, whereas D and trimming were derived from the DNA. A total of fewer than 85,000 clones appear in this sample, roughly 90% of them only once. The ten most abundant clones make up approximately 4.2% of the sample. Donors formed part of the validation cohort, which comprised 120 subjects and was distinct from the first cohort of roughly 600 subjects. For this clone: The target of this receptor is not known. The record has no base qualities; no much larger clone is one base away.

The clonotype originates from a woman between 18 and 29 years old in good health and CMV-seropositive. The sample comprised PBMCs.

For the CDR3, the sequence is CSAAQDYEQYF. The nucleotides read TGCAGTGCTGCACAAGACTACGAGCAGTACTTC. The chain joins TRBV20-1 to TRBJ2-7, with the D gene uncertain. From the germline V gene (reference sequence), CDR1 is DFQATT and CDR2 is SNEGSKA. The CDR3 numbers 11 residues from cysteine through phenylalanine. The retained sequence is limited to the CDR3, 33 bases, with the frame set at the first base. V loses 5 bases of germline sequence and J loses 3 bases, and the interval between the two ends is 8 bases.